This entry lists 29 T cell receptor beta chains sequenced from one sample in a study of cytotoxic CD8 clonotypes in ibrutinib-treated CLL. TCRdb keeps only in-frame clones here, not all; method: immunoSEQ multiplex PCR. Of approximately 210,000 clones in the sample, about two thirds were seen once. Here the sequenced sample was PBMCs, taken after 24 months of ibrutinib treatment. The source is a human donor with chronic lymphocytic leukemia.

This rearrangement joins TRBV2 to TRBJ2-7; no clear D. This CDR3 has 12 residues. Germline loops: CDR1 SNHLY, CDR2 FYNNEI. The ends were cut back, 7 bases at V and 0 bases at J, with 7 bases in the middle. Here the CDR3 reads CASTTFSYEQYF. CDR3 DNA: TGTGCCAGCACGACCTTCTCCTACGAGCAGTACTTC.

This clone was picked up a small number of times. The chain combines TRBV25-1 with TRBJ2-1; 12 positions agree with TRBD2. CDR1 MGHDK and CDR2 SYGVNS come from the germline V gene. The trim removed 4 bases at V and 6 bases at J, leaving 4 bases unmatched. CDR3 size: 15 residues. The CDR3 reads CASSVLTSGSNEQFF. As DNA, the CDR3 is TGTGCCAGCAGTGTCCTGACTAGCGGGAGCAATGAGCAGTTCTTC.

The chain has TRBV11-2 and TRBJ1-1; TRBD1 is a possible D gene (5 bases). V gave up 0 bases and J gave up 4 bases, with 9 bases separating them. From germline, CDR1 is SGHAT and CDR2 FQNNGV. CDR3 length: 14 residues. This chain's CDR3 is CASSLESGTTEAFF. In DNA, the CDR3 is TGTGCCAGCAGCTTAGAGTCAGGGACCACTGAAGCTTTCTTT.

The chain links TRBV29-1 to TRBJ2-2, with 10 bases fitting TRBD1. Unmatched junction bases numbered 7, after V lost 4 bases and J lost 5 bases. The CDR3 is 15 residues long. Germline CDR1 SQVTM, CDR2 ANQGSEA. CDR3 DNA: TGCAGCGTTGGCGGGACAGGGGATATGACCGGGGAGCTGTTTTTT. It yields the protein CSVGGTGDMTGELFF.

This chain links TRBV7-3 with TRBJ2-3; the match to TRBD2 covers 9 bases. J was trimmed by 2 bases and V by 5 bases; bases with no gene match: 5. The length of the CDR3 is 15 residues. CDR1 is SGHTA and CDR2 is FQGTGA in the germline V gene. This chain's CDR3 is CASSRSGRNTDTQYF. As DNA, the CDR3 is TGTGCCAGCAGCCGTAGCGGGAGAAACACAGATACGCAGTATTTT.

This clone appeared a single time. The rearrangement uses TRBV5-1 and TRBJ1-5; possible D gene TRBD1, 6 bases. There are 15 residues in the CDR3. V lost 0 bases and J 6 bases, leaving 13 bases between the germline ends. The germline gives CDR1 SGHRS, CDR2 YFSETQ. The CDR3 coding sequence is TGCGCCAGCAGCTTGGATCAGGGGCCGGGTCAGCCCCAGCATTTT. It yields the protein CASSLDQGPGQPQHF.

The genes are TRBV7-6 and TRBJ2-7, with 7 bases aligning to TRBD2. The trim removed 8 bases at V and 2 bases at J, leaving 21 bases unmatched. The CDR3 has 18 residues. Germline V CDR1 and CDR2: SGHVS, FNYEAQ. Here the CDR3 DNA reads TGTGCCAGCGCCCAAAGGGGAGGGACCTCTCCGACTCCCTACGAGCAGTACTTC. Translated, it gives CASAQRGGTSPTPYEQYF.

The chain joins TRBV27 to TRBJ2-2, with TRBD2 matching over 11 bases. This CDR3 contains 17 residues. With 3 bases clipped from V and 3 bases from J, the junction kept 6 bases outside the gene matches. Per the germline V gene, CDR1 is MNHEY and CDR2 is SMNVEV (reference sequence). CDR3 loop: CASSFLAGGKDTGELFF. In nucleotides, the CDR3 is TGTGCCAGCAGTTTCCTAGCGGGAGGAAAAGACACCGGGGAGCTGTTTTTT.

The rearrangement links TRBV7-2 to TRBJ2-3; tentatively, D is TRBD2 (6 bases). The V gene lost 5 bases and the J gene lost 2 bases, with 11 bases spanning the gap. The CDR3 is 14 residues long. Germline CDR1 and CDR2: SGHTA and FQGNSA. The CDR3 reads CASSPGLHTDTQYF. The CDR3 DNA sequence: TGTGCCAGCAGCCCGGGACTCCACACAGATACGCAGTATTTT. Together with reference TRBV7-2 and TRBJ2-3, the CDR3 gives the full variable domain: GAGVSQSPSNKVTEKGKDVELRCDPISGHTALYWYRQSLGQGLEFLIYFQGNSAPDKSGLPSDRFSAERTGGSVSTLTIQRTQQEDSAVYLCASSPGLHTDTQYFGPGTRLTVL.

The gene calls are TRBV7-2 and TRBJ2-2; 7 bases match TRBD1. Trimming cost V 5 bases and J 1 base; bases outside gene matches: 7. CDR3 size: 16 residues. Germline CDR1 reads SGHTA; CDR2 reads FQGNSA. In DNA form, the CDR3 reads TGTGCCAGCAGCCTCCGACAGGGATGGAACACCGGGGAGCTGTTTTTT. It is translated as CASSLRQGWNTGELFF.

The CDR3 nucleotides are TGTGCCAGCAGCGGACAGAAACCGGGACTAGCGGGAGTGAACACCGGGGAGCTGTTTTTT. Translating gives CASSGQKPGLAGVNTGELFF. The chain employs TRBV9 and TRBJ2-2, with TRBD2 matching 14 bases. This CDR3 region has 20 residues. Germline CDR1 SGDLS, CDR2 YYNGEE. V gave up 3 bases and J gave up 1 base; unmatched junction bases: 11.

This clone showed up just a few times. The CDR3 protein is CASSGRTSGRSSYNEQFF. DNA for the CDR3: TGCGCCAGCAGTGGGAGGACTAGCGGGAGGAGCTCCTACAATGAGCAGTTCTTC. The chain joins TRBV10-1 to TRBJ2-1; 14 nucleotides align to TRBD2. V trimming: 4 bases; J trimming: 0 bases; junction bases outside the gene matches: 5. The CDR3 totals 18 residues. The germline V gene has CDR1 WNHNN and CDR2 SYGVQD (reference sequence).

This clone occurred once. J is TRBJ1-5 and V is TRBV6-6; no reliable D call. The CDR3 consists of 15 residues. V was cut by 6 bases and J by 2 bases, with 14 bases left in between. Germline V gives CDR1 MNHNY, CDR2 SVGAGI (reference sequence). The CDR3 protein is CASRDSREGNQPQHF. As DNA, the CDR3 is TGTGCCAGCAGGGATTCTAGGGAGGGCAATCAGCCCCAGCATTTT.

The chain uses TRBV15 and TRBJ2-2; D not resolved. The CDR3 covers 14 residues. Germline-derived CDR1 and CDR2 are LNHNV and YYDKDF (reference sequence). The V gene lost 1 base and the J gene lost 8 bases, with 11 bases spanning the gap. CDR3 sequence reads: CATSRGTSRGELFF. The CDR3 nucleotides are TGTGCCACCAGCAGAGGAACCTCTAGGGGGGAGCTGTTTTTT.

This clone has a single count. The rearrangement joins TRBV27 to TRBJ1-2; tentative D call: TRBD1 (5 bases). The CDR3 consists of 15 residues. V lost 4 bases to trimming and J lost 6 bases, with 18 bases between them. CDR1 and CDR2 (germline): MNHEY, SMNVEV (reference sequence). This chain's CDR3 is CASSSPGRWLDGYTF. The CDR3 nucleotides are TGTGCCAGCAGTTCACCGGGACGGTGGCTGGATGGCTACACCTTC.

This chain uses TRBV4-1 with TRBJ2-3; 7 bases match TRBD2. Trimming removed 0 bases from V and 2 bases from J; junction bases left unmatched: 8. This CDR3 comprises 17 residues. Germline V gives CDR1 MGHRA, CDR2 YSYEKL. CDR3 in amino acids: CASSQDALAATTDTQYF. For the CDR3, the DNA is TGCGCCAGCAGCCAAGATGCCCTAGCGGCAACCACAGATACGCAGTATTTT.

J is TRBJ1-1 and V is TRBV28; the D gene is possibly TRBD1 (6 bases). Per germline, CDR1 MDHEN and CDR2 SYDVKM. The CDR3 spans 16 residues. V lost 3 bases and J lost 3, with 17 bases in between. The CDR3 loop reads CASSFLQGRLHTEAFF. The CDR3 DNA reads TGTGCCAGCAGTTTTTTACAGGGTCGTTTGCACACTGAAGCTTTCTTT.

For this clone: The sample has other DNA sequences that encode this CDR3 too. The V and J genes are TRBV27 and TRBJ2-5; the D gene is possibly TRBD1 (5 bases). The germline CDR1 and CDR2 sequences are MNHEY and SMNVEV (reference sequence). This CDR3 region has 11 residues. V was clipped by 4 bases and J by 5 bases, with 5 bases between them. In nucleotides, the CDR3 is TGTGCCAGCAGTTGGGGCGAGACCCAGTACTTC. This gives the protein CASSWGETQYF.

V is TRBV27 and J is TRBJ1-2, with D maybe TRBD1 (5 bases). The CDR3 is 17 amino acids. The germline gives CDR1 MNHEY, CDR2 SMNVEV (reference sequence). Trimming took off 3 bases at V and 0 bases at J, with 17 bases between the two ends. This chain's CDR3 is CASSFYGGRDSNYGYTF. For the CDR3, the DNA is TGTGCCAGCAGTTTTTACGGGGGTAGGGATTCTAACTATGGCTACACCTTC.

Concerning this clone itself: Other DNA sequences in this specimen translate into the identical CDR3. The chain employs TRBV20-1 and TRBJ2-7, with a tentative D call TRBD2 (5 bases). The CDR3 runs 11 residues. Germline V gene lookup returns CDR1 DFQATT and CDR2 SNEGSKA (reference sequence). Deletions cut 3 bases from V and 4 bases from J, with 7 bases between. CDR3 residues: CSARDSYEQYF. The CDR3, as DNA: TGCAGTGCTAGGGACTCTTACGAGCAGTACTTC.

The chain carries TRBV7-3 and TRBJ2-3; maybe TRBD1 (5 bases). Deletions cut 0 bases from V and 0 bases from J, with 7 bases between. The V gene's germline CDR1 is SGHTA and CDR2 FQGTGA. The CDR3 loop spans 15 amino acids. The CDR3 region has the DNA TGTGCCAGCAGCTTAACAGGGGTCAGCACAGATACGCAGTATTTT. Protein sequence: CASSLTGVSTDTQYF. Supplemented by reference TRBV7-3 and TRBJ2-3, the full variable domain reads GAGVSQTPSNKVTEKGKYVELRCDPISGHTALYWYRQSLGQGPEFLIYFQGTGAADDSGLPNDRFFAVRPEGSVSTLKIQRTERGDSAVYLCASSLTGVSTDTQYFGPGTRLTVL.

J is TRBJ2-1 and V is TRBV5-1, with D unclear. V was pared by 4 bases and J by 5 bases, with 13 bases between. This CDR3 is built from 14 residues. CDR1 and CDR2 from the germline V gene are SGHRS and YFSETQ. CDR3 coding DNA: TGCGCCAGCAGCCCGCCCTCCGGCAACAATGAGCAGTTCTTC. The encoded protein is CASSPPSGNNEQFF.

This clone turned up a few times. V and J are TRBV10-3 and TRBJ2-2; 13 nucleotides agree with TRBD2. The CDR3 sequence is 16 residues long. Germline CDR1 ENHRY, CDR2 SYGVKD. Losses at the gene ends were 4 bases for V and 8 bases for J; bases not matched to a gene: 7. This CDR3 reads CAISGQGLAGAGELFF. CDR3 DNA: TGTGCCATCAGTGGGCAAGGACTAGCGGGAGCGGGGGAGCTGTTTTTT.

This chain connects TRBV4-3 to TRBJ2-7; D is unresolved. This CDR3 has 15 amino acids. Germline CDR1 LGHNA, CDR2 YSLEER. Trimming took off 0 bases at V and 0 bases at J, with 9 bases between the two ends. DNA for the CDR3: TGCGCCAGCAGCCAAGATCCTGAAAGCTCCTACGAGCAGTACTTC. Translated: CASSQDPESSYEQYF.

This clone was seen a handful of times. This rearrangement joins TRBV25-1 to TRBJ1-2, with D possibly TRBD1 on 5 matching bases. Germline CDR1 reads MGHDK; CDR2 reads SYGVNS. This CDR3 spans 14 amino acids. The V and J ends lost 7 bases and 6 bases respectively, with 18 bases between them. In DNA form, the CDR3 reads TGTGCCAGCACAAATGACAGAGGAGATAATGGCTACACCTTC. As protein: CASTNDRGDNGYTF.

The chain links TRBV28 to TRBJ2-7; 14 nucleotides match TRBD2. The CDR3 length is 17 residues. From germline, CDR1 is MDHEN and CDR2 SYDVKM. V gave up 5 bases and J gave up 4 bases; unmatched junction bases: 10. The DNA of the CDR3 is TGTGCCAGCAGTGGATACGGGACTAGCGGGAGTCTGTACGAGCAGTACTTC. Amino acids: CASSGYGTSGSLYEQYF.

This clone came up a few times. CDR3 sequence (DNA): TGCAGTGCTCCTTGGGGGCCCCAGCATTTT. This encodes CSAPWGPQHF. The rearrangement uses TRBV20-1 and TRBJ1-5, with D unclear. The CDR3 contains 10 residues. Trimming shortened V by 5 bases and J by 9 bases, and 8 bases separated the two germline ends. Germline V gene data show CDR1 as DFQATT and CDR2 as SNEGSKA (reference sequence).

This clone was seen only once. V usage is TRBV2 and J usage is TRBJ1-2, with a weak D call TRBD1 (5 bases). CDR3 length equals 15 residues. CDR1 SNHLY and CDR2 FYNNEI come from the germline V gene. With 5 bases removed from V and 5 bases from J, the gap between germline ends came to 18 bases. CDR3 region: CASSPGEGWKYGYTF. For the CDR3, the DNA is TGTGCCAGCAGTCCTGGGGAGGGGTGGAAGTATGGCTACACCTTC.

The genes are TRBV5-1 and TRBJ1-2; D call uncertain. The CDR3 consists of 15 residues. Germline values: CDR1 SGHRS, CDR2 YFSETQ. V was pared by 1 base and J by 5 bases, with 15 bases between. CDR3 DNA sequence: TGCGCCAGCAGCTTGCAGGCCACCAGTGGGTATGGCTACACCTTC. Translating it yields CASSLQATSGYGYTF.